These T cell receptor beta chains were read from a single sample in a study of Ad26.COV2.S vaccination and SARS-CoV-2 variants. The assay was immunoSEQ multiplex PCR, and TCRdb's table has in-frame clones only and misses some. The repertoire holds a few hundred thousand clones, around four fifths seen once, with about 7.1% in the top ten. The material was peripheral blood, obtained in a trial of Ad26.COV2.S vaccine versus placebo. The source is a person aged 18 to 65 who received the Ad26.COV2.S COVID-19 vaccine or a placebo. Both conserved end residues are part of each CDR3. A D gene is named only where the DNA matches it firmly. The size of a clone is reported for some rows only, either as once, few or many, or as a class for expanded clones.

clone size: -; J gene: TRBJ2-5; D gene: -; V gene: TRBV5-6; CDR3 DNA: TGTGCCAGCAGCTTGGTTTTGTTGAGGGGGGAGACCCAGTACTTC; CDR3 protein: CASSLVLLRGETQYF
clone size: -; J gene: TRBJ1-1; D gene: -; V gene: TRBV3-1/TRBV3-2; CDR3 DNA: TGTGCCAGCAGCCACCACGGACAGTACACTGAAGCTTTCTTT; CDR3 protein: CASSHHGQYTEAFF
clone size: -; J gene: TRBJ2-7; D gene: -; V gene: TRBV29-1; CDR3 DNA: TGCAGTTACCTACAAGGAACTGGCTACGAGCAGTACTTC; CDR3 protein: CSYLQGTGYEQYF
clone size: -; J gene: TRBJ2-1; D gene: -; V gene: TRBV4-1; CDR3 DNA: TGCGCCAGCAGAGCGTTCGTACACAGCCTCTTAAATGAGCAGTTCTTC; CDR3 protein: CASRAFVHSLLNEQFF
clone size: -; J gene: TRBJ1-3; D gene: -; V gene: TRBV9; CDR3 DNA: TGTGCCAGCAGCCTAGAACTCAGCTCTGGAAACACCATATATTTT; CDR3 protein: CASSLELSSGNTIYF
clone size: -; J gene: TRBJ2-2; D gene: TRBD2; V gene: TRBV6-6; CDR3 DNA: TGTGCCAGCAGCGCCCTTATTGGGACTAAAACCGGGGAGCTGTTTTTT; CDR3 protein: CASSALIGTKTGELFF
clone size: few; J gene: TRBJ1-4; D gene: -; V gene: TRBV5-1; CDR3 DNA: TGCGCCAGCAGCTTGGACAGTGAAAAACTGTTTTTT; CDR3 protein: CASSLDSEKLFF
clone size: -; J gene: TRBJ2-1; D gene: -; V gene: TRBV7-9; CDR3 DNA: TGTGCCAGCAGCCCAAGGAACGGGCCAGATGAGCAGTTCTTC; CDR3 protein: CASSPRNGPDEQFF
clone size: -; J gene: TRBJ2-7; D gene: -; V gene: TRBV11-3; CDR3 DNA: TGTGCCAGCAAGCACCGAGGAGAGCAGTACTTC; CDR3 protein: CASKHRGEQYF
clone size: -; J gene: TRBJ1-4; D gene: -; V gene: TRBV9; CDR3 DNA: TGTGCCAGCAGCGTCTCGACGGCGGATGAAAAACTGTTTTTT; CDR3 protein: CASSVSTADEKLFF
clone size: -; J gene: TRBJ1-2; D gene: TRBD1; V gene: TRBV10-3; CDR3 DNA: TGTGCCATCAGTGAGTCGGGTCGGGGACAGGACGTTAACTATGGCTACACCTTC; CDR3 protein: CAISESGRGQDVNYGYTF
clone size: -; J gene: TRBJ1-1; D gene: -; V gene: TRBV7-9; CDR3 DNA: TGTGCCAGCAGCTCCAAGGGTCGCGGAGCTTTCTTT; CDR3 protein: CASSSKGRGAFF
clone size: -; J gene: TRBJ1-2; D gene: -; V gene: TRBV21-1; CDR3 DNA: TGTGCCAGCAGCAAAAGGACAGGGTCAAGAGGCTACACCTTC; CDR3 protein: CASSKRTGSRGYTF
clone size: -; J gene: TRBJ2-3; D gene: -; V gene: TRBV4-1; CDR3 DNA: TGCGCCAGCAGCCAAGACAAGTGGGTCATCACAGATACGCAGTATTTT; CDR3 protein: CASSQDKWVITDTQYF
clone size: once; J gene: TRBJ1-5; D gene: TRBD1; V gene: TRBV27; CDR3 DNA: TGTGCCAGCAGTTTAACAGGGGGGAACCAGCCCCAGCATTTT; CDR3 protein: CASSLTGGNQPQHF
clone size: -; J gene: TRBJ2-7; D gene: -; V gene: TRBV10-3; CDR3 DNA: TGTGCCATCAGTGACAGGGGTCGAACCTACGAGCAGTACTTC; CDR3 protein: CAISDRGRTYEQYF
clone size: -; J gene: TRBJ1-1; D gene: -; V gene: TRBV5-1; CDR3 DNA: TGCGCCAGCAGGGCTGGCACTGAAGCTTTCTTT; CDR3 protein: CASRAGTEAFF
clone size: -; J gene: TRBJ2-5; D gene: TRBD2; V gene: TRBV7-2; CDR3 DNA: TGTGCCAGCAGCTTAATAGCGGGGCAAGAGACCCAGTACTTC; CDR3 protein: CASSLIAGQETQYF
clone size: -; J gene: TRBJ1-6; D gene: -; V gene: TRBV6-1; CDR3 DNA: TGTGCCAGCAGTGAGTTCCTACCTGGGAATTCACCCCTCCACTTT; CDR3 protein: CASSEFLPGNSPLHF
clone size: -; J gene: TRBJ2-1; D gene: TRBD2; V gene: TRBV6-2/TRBV6-3; CDR3 DNA: TGTGCCAGCAGTTACGGGAGGGCCAAGGATGAGCAGTTCTTC; CDR3 protein: CASSYGRAKDEQFF
clone size: -; J gene: TRBJ1-3; D gene: -; V gene: TRBV9; CDR3 DNA: TGTGCCAGCAGCGATCCGGGACGCCGAAACACCATATATTTT; CDR3 protein: CASSDPGRRNTIYF
clone size: -; J gene: TRBJ1-1; D gene: -; V gene: TRBV29-1; CDR3 DNA: TGCAGCGTTCGGAGGGTTGATTCTAGGGCTTTCTTT; CDR3 protein: CSVRRVDSRAFF
clone size: -; J gene: TRBJ1-3; D gene: -; V gene: TRBV10-2; CDR3 DNA: TGCGCCAGCAGTGTGGGCGGCCACTCCTCTGGAAACACCATATATTTT; CDR3 protein: CASSVGGHSSGNTIYF
clone size: few; J gene: TRBJ2-7; D gene: -; V gene: TRBV12-3/TRBV12-4; CDR3 DNA: TGTGCCAGCACCCCCACGGGGAGCTACGAGCAGTACTTC; CDR3 protein: CASTPTGSYEQYF
clone size: once; J gene: TRBJ2-3; D gene: -; V gene: TRBV5-1; CDR3 DNA: TGCGCCAGCAGCTGGGGACCGTCTAGCACAGATACGCAGTATTTT; CDR3 protein: CASSWGPSSTDTQYF
clone size: -; J gene: TRBJ2-5; D gene: -; V gene: TRBV6-5; CDR3 DNA: TGTGCCAGCAGTAATACCTTCGTAAAGGGGGGGACCCAGTACTTC; CDR3 protein: CASSNTFVKGGTQYF
clone size: -; J gene: TRBJ2-2; D gene: TRBD1; V gene: TRBV3-1/TRBV3-2; CDR3 DNA: TGTGCCAGCAGCCTATGGACAGGGAAAGTCAACGGGGAGCTGTTTTTT; CDR3 protein: CASSLWTGKVNGELFF
clone size: -; J gene: TRBJ2-7; D gene: TRBD2; V gene: TRBV19; CDR3 DNA: TGTGCCAGTACCCATGGCGGGCTAGCGGGAGACGAGCAGTACTTC; CDR3 protein: CASTHGGLAGDEQYF
clone size: -; J gene: TRBJ2-2; D gene: -; V gene: TRBV7-2; CDR3 DNA: TGTGCCAGCAGCTTAAAGCCACCCAACACCGGGGAGCTGTTTTTT; CDR3 protein: CASSLKPPNTGELFF
clone size: -; J gene: TRBJ2-3; D gene: TRBD2; V gene: TRBV30; CDR3 DNA: TGTGCCTGGAGACTAGCGGGAGGAACAGATACGCAGTATTTT; CDR3 protein: CAWRLAGGTDTQYF
clone size: -; J gene: TRBJ2-2; D gene: -; V gene: TRBV9; CDR3 DNA: TGTGCCAGCAGCGTAGATTCTAACACCGGGGAGCTGTTTTTT; CDR3 protein: CASSVDSNTGELFF
clone size: -; J gene: TRBJ1-5; D gene: -; V gene: TRBV3-1/TRBV3-2; CDR3 DNA: TGTGCCAGCAGCCAGGAGGGGTGGCGGCCCCAGCATTTT; CDR3 protein: CASSQEGWRPQHF
clone size: -; J gene: TRBJ1-1; D gene: -; V gene: TRBV29-1; CDR3 DNA: TGCAGCGCTGGCCGGGGGTTCACTGAAGCTTTCTTT; CDR3 protein: CSAGRGFTEAFF
clone size: -; J gene: TRBJ1-2; D gene: -; V gene: TRBV3-1/TRBV3-2; CDR3 DNA: TGTGCCAGCAGCGGGCCGCGGACGGGCGGCTGGTATGGCTACACCTTC; CDR3 protein: CASSGPRTGGWYGYTF
clone size: -; J gene: TRBJ1-1; D gene: -; V gene: TRBV10-2; CDR3 DNA: TGCGCCAGCATGATGGACAGCCGAGGGGAAGCTTTCTTT; CDR3 protein: CASMMDSRGEAFF
clone size: -; J gene: TRBJ1-2; D gene: TRBD1; V gene: TRBV7-9; CDR3 DNA: TGTGCCAGCAGCCCGGCCCAGGGGGTGGATGGCTACACCTTC; CDR3 protein: CASSPAQGVDGYTF
clone size: -; J gene: TRBJ2-1; D gene: TRBD2; V gene: TRBV28; CDR3 DNA: TGTGCCAGCAGTTCGGGGGGGAGGTATGAGCAGTTCTTC; CDR3 protein: CASSSGGRYEQFF
clone size: -; J gene: TRBJ1-5; D gene: -; V gene: TRBV19; CDR3 DNA: TGTGCCAGTAAAGGGGGGAATTATCAGCCCCAGCATTTT; CDR3 protein: CASKGGNYQPQHF
clone size: -; J gene: TRBJ1-2; D gene: -; V gene: TRBV12-3/TRBV12-4; CDR3 DNA: TGTGCCAGCAGCCAGGGACTTAGCGGCTACACCTTC; CDR3 protein: CASSQGLSGYTF
clone size: -; J gene: TRBJ2-1; D gene: -; V gene: TRBV7-3; CDR3 DNA: TGTGCCAGCAGCGCCCGGAGTAACTCCTACAATGAGCAGTTCTTC; CDR3 protein: CASSARSNSYNEQFF
clone size: -; J gene: TRBJ1-2; D gene: TRBD1; V gene: TRBV6-5; CDR3 DNA: TGTGCCAGCAGTTACCGGGACAGGGGGCGGAAGGGCTACACCTTC; CDR3 protein: CASSYRDRGRKGYTF
clone size: -; J gene: TRBJ2-1; D gene: TRBD1; V gene: TRBV6-5; CDR3 DNA: TGTGCCAGCACCAGGGGGCGTTACAATGAGCAGTTCTTC; CDR3 protein: CASTRGRYNEQFF
clone size: once; J gene: TRBJ2-3; D gene: -; V gene: TRBV7-3; CDR3 DNA: TGTGCCAGCAGTTCGAACGGTCAAGGTACGCAGTATTTT; CDR3 protein: CASSSNGQGTQYF
clone size: -; J gene: TRBJ2-5; D gene: TRBD2; V gene: TRBV11-3; CDR3 DNA: TGTGCCAGCAGCTTATCCTTGAGCGGGGACCCTAATCCGGGGCAAGAGACCCAGTACTTC; CDR3 protein: CASSLSLSGDPNPGQETQYF
clone size: -; J gene: TRBJ1-4; D gene: -; V gene: TRBV19; CDR3 DNA: TGTGCCAGTAGTCAGCCCTCCAGGGCAACTAATGAAAAACTGTTTTTT; CDR3 protein: CASSQPSRATNEKLFF
clone size: -; J gene: TRBJ2-7; D gene: -; V gene: TRBV15; CDR3 DNA: TGTGCCACCAGCAGAGGCAGCACAGGTGGGGCCGAGCAGTACTTC; CDR3 protein: CATSRGSTGGAEQYF
clone size: -; J gene: TRBJ1-1; D gene: -; V gene: TRBV19; CDR3 DNA: TGTGCCAGTAGTTTACGGGGCGGCACTGAAGCTTTCTTT; CDR3 protein: CASSLRGGTEAFF
clone size: -; J gene: TRBJ2-1; D gene: TRBD1; V gene: TRBV19; CDR3 DNA: TGTGCCAGTAGTCCTTCGGGACAGGGATACAATGAGCAGTTCTTC; CDR3 protein: CASSPSGQGYNEQFF
clone size: -; J gene: TRBJ2-7; D gene: -; V gene: TRBV7-9; CDR3 DNA: TGTGCCAGCAGCTCACAAAGGGGGACTTCCTACGAGCAGTACTTC; CDR3 protein: CASSSQRGTSYEQYF
clone size: -; J gene: TRBJ2-7; D gene: TRBD1; V gene: TRBV29-1; CDR3 DNA: TGCAGCGTTGAGGTCCGGGCAGGGGGCGAGCAGTACTTC; CDR3 protein: CSVEVRAGGEQYF
clone size: -; J gene: TRBJ2-1; D gene: TRBD2; V gene: TRBV6-6; CDR3 DNA: TGTGCCAGCAGTCGCGGGACTAGCGGGGGGAGTTATTGGAGGTCCTACAATGAGCAGTTCTTC; CDR3 protein: CASSRGTSGGSYWRSYNEQFF